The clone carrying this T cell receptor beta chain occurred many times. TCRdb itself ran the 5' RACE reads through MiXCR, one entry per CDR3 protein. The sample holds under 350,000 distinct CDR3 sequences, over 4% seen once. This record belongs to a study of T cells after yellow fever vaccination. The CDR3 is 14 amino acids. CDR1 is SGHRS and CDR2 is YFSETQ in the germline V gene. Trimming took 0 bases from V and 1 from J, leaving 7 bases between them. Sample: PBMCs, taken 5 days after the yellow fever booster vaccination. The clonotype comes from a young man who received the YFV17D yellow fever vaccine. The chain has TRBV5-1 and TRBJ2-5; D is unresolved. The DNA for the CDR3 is TGCGCCAGCAGCTTGGGCGCAGTCCAAGAGACCCAGTACTTC. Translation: CASSLGAVQETQYF.